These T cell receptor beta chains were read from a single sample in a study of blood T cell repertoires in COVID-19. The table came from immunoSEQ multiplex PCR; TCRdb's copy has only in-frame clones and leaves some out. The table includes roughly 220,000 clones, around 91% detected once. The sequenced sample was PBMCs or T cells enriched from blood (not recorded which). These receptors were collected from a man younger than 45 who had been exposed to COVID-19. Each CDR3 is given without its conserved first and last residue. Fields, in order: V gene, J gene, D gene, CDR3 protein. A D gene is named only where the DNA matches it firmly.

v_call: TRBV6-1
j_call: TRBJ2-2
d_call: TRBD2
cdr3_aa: ASSEAQGLDSTGELF

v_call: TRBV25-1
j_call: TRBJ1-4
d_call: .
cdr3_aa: ASRDSLNEKLF

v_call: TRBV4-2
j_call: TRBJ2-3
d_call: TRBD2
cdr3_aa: ASSPGGGFTDTQY

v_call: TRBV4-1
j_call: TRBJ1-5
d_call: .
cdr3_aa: ASSQDGGSGDQPQH

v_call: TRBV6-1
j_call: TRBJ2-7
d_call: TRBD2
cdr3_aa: ASSESTSGATYEQY

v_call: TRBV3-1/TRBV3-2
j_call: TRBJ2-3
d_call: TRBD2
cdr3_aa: ASSLAGGTHSTDTQY

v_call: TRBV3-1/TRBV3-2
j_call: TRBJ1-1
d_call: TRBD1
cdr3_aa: ASSQDPQTGGWRAEAF

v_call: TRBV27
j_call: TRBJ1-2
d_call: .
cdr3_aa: ASSSGKDYGYT

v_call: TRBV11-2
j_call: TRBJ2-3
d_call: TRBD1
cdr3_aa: ASSLNRGSTDTQY

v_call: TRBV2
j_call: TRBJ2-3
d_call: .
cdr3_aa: ASVLDTQY

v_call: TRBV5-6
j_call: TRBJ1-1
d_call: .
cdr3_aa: ASSLDLFTEAF

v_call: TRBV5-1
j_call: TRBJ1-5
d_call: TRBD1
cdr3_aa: ASSLGGTGGSSNQPQH

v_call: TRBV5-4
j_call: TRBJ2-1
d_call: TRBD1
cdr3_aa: ASSPRTGGFYNEQF

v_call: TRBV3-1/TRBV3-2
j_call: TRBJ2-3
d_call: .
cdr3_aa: ASSLLQSAQY

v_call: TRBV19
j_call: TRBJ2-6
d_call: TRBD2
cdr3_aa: ASSYWRGDGANVLT

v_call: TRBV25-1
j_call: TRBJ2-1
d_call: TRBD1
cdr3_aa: ASSDLTGASYNEQF

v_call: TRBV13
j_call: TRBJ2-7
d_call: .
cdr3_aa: ASSLRGVSYEQY

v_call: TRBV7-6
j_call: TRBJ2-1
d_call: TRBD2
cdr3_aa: ASSLVTSGDNEQF

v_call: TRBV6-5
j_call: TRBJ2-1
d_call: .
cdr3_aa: ASSYSAPENEQF

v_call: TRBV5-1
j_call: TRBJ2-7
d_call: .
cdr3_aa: ASSGGAGTYEQY

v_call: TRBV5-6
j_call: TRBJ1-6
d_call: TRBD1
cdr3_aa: ASSLDRGLSPLH

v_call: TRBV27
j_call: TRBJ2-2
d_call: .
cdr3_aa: ASGRRDLSGELF

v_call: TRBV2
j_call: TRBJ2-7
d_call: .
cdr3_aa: ASSEQGQYEQY

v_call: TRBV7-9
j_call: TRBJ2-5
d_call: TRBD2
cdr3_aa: ASSQTSAETQY

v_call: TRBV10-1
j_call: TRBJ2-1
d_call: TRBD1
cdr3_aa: ASSADRDNEQF

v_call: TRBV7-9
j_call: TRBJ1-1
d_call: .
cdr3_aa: ASSLGTANTEAF

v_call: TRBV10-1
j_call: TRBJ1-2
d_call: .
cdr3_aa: ASSEAENYGYT

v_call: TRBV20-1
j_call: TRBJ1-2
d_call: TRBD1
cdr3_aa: SVPTGGGYT

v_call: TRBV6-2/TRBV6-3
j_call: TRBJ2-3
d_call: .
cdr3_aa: ASSPEGGKDTQY

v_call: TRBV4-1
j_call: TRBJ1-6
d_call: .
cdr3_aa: ASSLDGLDSPLH

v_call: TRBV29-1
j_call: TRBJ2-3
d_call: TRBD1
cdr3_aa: SVLSGQAAQY

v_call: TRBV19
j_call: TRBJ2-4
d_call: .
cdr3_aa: ASSIVELTGAKNIQY

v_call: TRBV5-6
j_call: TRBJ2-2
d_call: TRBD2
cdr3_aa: ASSPSLAGGLWNTGELF

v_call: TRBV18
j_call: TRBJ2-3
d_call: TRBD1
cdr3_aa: ASEPGQSTDTQY

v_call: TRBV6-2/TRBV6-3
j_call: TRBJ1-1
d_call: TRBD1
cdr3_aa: ASSYSGRGSTEAF

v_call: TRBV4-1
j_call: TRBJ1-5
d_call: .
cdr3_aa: ASSQEAAVQPQH

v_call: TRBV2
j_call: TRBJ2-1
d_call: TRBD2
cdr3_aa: ASSEGSSGGFLDNEQF

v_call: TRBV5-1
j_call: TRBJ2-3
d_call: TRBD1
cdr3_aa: ASSLAVTGGGTDTQY

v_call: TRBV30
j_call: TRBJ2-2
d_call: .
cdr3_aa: AWSRGGAGELF

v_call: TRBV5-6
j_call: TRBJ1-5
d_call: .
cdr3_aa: ASSLQPAQH

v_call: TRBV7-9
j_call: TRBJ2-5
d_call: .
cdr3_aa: ASSLGYQETQY

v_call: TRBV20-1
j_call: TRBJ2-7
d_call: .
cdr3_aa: SASRQGGSYEQY

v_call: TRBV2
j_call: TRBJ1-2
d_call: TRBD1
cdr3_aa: ASRTGQGGNGYT

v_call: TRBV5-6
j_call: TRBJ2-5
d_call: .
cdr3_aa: ASSLAGGQGETQY